One sample yielded the 5 T cell receptor beta chains listed below, sequenced in a study of T cells in pancreatic ductal adenocarcinoma. The table came from immunoSEQ multiplex PCR; TCRdb's copy has only in-frame clones and leaves some out. The sample lists roughly 11,000 clones; 75% to 90% were seen once. Selected pancreatic ductal adenocarcinoma patients had undergone surgery without neoadjuvant therapy. Specimen: PBMCs. The receptors here all came from a human donor with pancreatic ductal adenocarcinoma.

The chain combines TRBV10-3 with TRBJ2-7, with TRBD1 as a possible D gene (5 bases). From germline, CDR1 is ENHRY and CDR2 SYGVKD. The CDR3 has 14 amino acids. The germline V and J ends were trimmed by 3 bases and 5 bases, with 14 bases remaining between them. The CDR3 is CAISEKGRVNEQYF. In nucleotides, the CDR3 is TGTGCCATCAGTGAAAAGGGCAGGGTAAACGAGCAGTACTTC.

A single count supports this clone. The rearrangement joins TRBV11-2 to TRBJ2-6, with unresolved D. Between the trimmed V and J ends, which lost 6 bases and 2 bases, there was a span of 5 bases. This CDR3 is 13 amino acids long. Germline CDR1 is SGHAT and CDR2 is FQNNGV. The CDR3 DNA reads TGTGCCAGCAGGTTAACTGGGGCCAACGTCCTGACTTTC. Translating gives CASRLTGANVLTF.

The rearrangement links TRBV4-1 to TRBJ1-2; D is ambiguous. Germline CDR1 is MGHRA and CDR2 is YSYEKL. The ends were cut back, 3 bases at V and 5 bases at J, with 16 bases in the middle. There are 15 residues in the CDR3. The CDR3 loop is CASSHLREPWYGYTF. The CDR3 DNA reads TGCGCCAGCAGCCATCTTAGGGAGCCCTGGTATGGCTACACCTTC.

This clone has just a few counts. The V and J genes are TRBV2 and TRBJ1-1, with D tentatively TRBD1 (5 bases). Germline CDR1 reads SNHLY; CDR2 reads FYNNEI. The CDR3 length is 11 residues. Trimming took off 4 bases at V and 10 bases at J, with 10 bases between the two ends. CDR3 bases: TGTGCCAGCAGTGCCCTCGGGGGAGCTTTCTTT. This translates into CASSALGGAFF.

This clone is deemed medium-sized. V usage is TRBV19 and J usage is TRBJ2-3, with D tentatively TRBD2 (5 bases). V was pared by 4 bases and J by 2 bases, with 13 bases between. CDR3 length equals 15 residues. The germline CDR1 and CDR2 sequences are LNHDA and SQIVND (reference sequence). CDR3 sequence reads: CASSTYEGHTDTQYF. The CDR3 DNA reads TGTGCCAGTAGTACTTATGAGGGCCACACAGATACGCAGTATTTT.